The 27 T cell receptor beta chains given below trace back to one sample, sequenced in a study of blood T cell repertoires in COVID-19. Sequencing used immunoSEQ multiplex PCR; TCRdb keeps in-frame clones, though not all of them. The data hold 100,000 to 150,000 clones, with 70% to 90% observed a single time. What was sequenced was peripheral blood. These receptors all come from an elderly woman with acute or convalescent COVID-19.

The CDR3 region is CASSGQGRALHF. DNA of the CDR3: TGTGCCAGCAGCGGACAGGGTAGGGCCCTCCACTTT. The chain couples TRBV3-1 (or the pseudogene TRBV3-2) to TRBJ1-6; 8 positions match TRBD1. The CDR3 has 12 amino acids. V dropped 5 bases and J dropped 14; count of bases not matched to a gene: 5. CDR1 and CDR2 from the germline V gene are LGHDT and YNNKEL (reference sequence).

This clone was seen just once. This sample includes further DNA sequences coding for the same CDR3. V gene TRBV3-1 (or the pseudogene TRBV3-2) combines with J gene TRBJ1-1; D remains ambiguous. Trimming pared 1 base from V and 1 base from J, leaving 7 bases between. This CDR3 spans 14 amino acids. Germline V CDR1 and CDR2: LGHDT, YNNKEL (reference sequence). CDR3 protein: CASSQVSGNTEAFF. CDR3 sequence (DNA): TGTGCCAGCAGCCAAGTCAGCGGGAACACTGAAGCTTTCTTT.

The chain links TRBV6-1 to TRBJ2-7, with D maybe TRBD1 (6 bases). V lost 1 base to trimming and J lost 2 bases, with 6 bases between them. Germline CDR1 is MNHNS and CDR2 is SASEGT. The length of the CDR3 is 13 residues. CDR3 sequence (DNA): TGTGCCAGCAGTGAAGGGGGGCCCTACGAGCAGTACTTC. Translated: CASSEGGPYEQYF.

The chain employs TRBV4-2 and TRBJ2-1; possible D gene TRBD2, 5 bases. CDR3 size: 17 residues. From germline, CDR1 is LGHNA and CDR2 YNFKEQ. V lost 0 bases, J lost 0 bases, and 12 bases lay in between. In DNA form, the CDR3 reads TGTGCCAGCAGCCAAGATCAGGCACTAGGCTCCTACAATGAGCAGTTCTTC. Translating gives CASSQDQALGSYNEQFF.

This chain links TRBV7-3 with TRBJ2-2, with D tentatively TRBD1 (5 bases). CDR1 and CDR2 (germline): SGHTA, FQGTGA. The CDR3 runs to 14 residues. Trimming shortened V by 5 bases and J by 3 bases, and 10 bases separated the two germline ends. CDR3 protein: CASSVQGHTGELFF. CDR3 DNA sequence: TGTGCCAGCAGCGTTCAGGGTCACACCGGGGAGCTGTTTTTT.

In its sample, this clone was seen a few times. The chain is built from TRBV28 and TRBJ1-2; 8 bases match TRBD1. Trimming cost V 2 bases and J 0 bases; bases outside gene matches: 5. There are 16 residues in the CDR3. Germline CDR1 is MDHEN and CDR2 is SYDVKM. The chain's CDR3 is CASSLGPGGPNYGYTF. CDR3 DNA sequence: TGTGCCAGCAGTTTAGGTCCAGGGGGCCCTAACTATGGCTACACCTTC.

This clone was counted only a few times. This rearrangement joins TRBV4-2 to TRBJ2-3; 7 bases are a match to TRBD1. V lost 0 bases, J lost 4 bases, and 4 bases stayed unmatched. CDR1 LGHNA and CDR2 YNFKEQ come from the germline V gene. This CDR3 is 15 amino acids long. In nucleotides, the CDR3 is TGTGCCAGCAGCCAAGAACCTCAGGGGGCAGATACGCAGTATTTT. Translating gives CASSQEPQGADTQYF.

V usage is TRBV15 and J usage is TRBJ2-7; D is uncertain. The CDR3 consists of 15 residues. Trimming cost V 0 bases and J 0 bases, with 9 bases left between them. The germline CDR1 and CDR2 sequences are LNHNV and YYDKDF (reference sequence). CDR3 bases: TGTGCCACCAGCAGAGATCCGGTGAGCTCCTACGAGCAGTACTTC. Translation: CATSRDPVSSYEQYF.

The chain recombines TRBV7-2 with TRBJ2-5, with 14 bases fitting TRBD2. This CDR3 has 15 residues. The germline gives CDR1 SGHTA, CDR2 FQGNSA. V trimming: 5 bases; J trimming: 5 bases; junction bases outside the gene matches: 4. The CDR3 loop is CASSPTSGGGETQYF. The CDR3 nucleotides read TGTGCCAGCAGCCCGACTAGCGGGGGGGGTGAGACCCAGTACTTC.

CDR3: CASSPQVGRGANVLTF. The CDR3, as DNA: TGCGCCAGCAGCCCACAGGTAGGCCGCGGGGCCAACGTCCTGACTTTC. The J gene is TRBJ2-6, the V gene TRBV4-3; D might be TRBD1 (5 bases). Germline assignment: CDR1 LGHNA and CDR2 YSLEER. The CDR3 contains 16 residues. The germline V and J ends were trimmed by 4 bases and 4 bases, with 14 bases remaining between them.

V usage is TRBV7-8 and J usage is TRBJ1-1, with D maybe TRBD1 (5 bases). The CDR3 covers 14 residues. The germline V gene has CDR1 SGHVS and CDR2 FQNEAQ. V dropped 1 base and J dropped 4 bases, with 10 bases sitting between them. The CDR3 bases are TGTGCCAGCAGCTTAGGGGGGGTGTCCACTGAAGCTTTCTTT. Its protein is CASSLGGVSTEAFF.

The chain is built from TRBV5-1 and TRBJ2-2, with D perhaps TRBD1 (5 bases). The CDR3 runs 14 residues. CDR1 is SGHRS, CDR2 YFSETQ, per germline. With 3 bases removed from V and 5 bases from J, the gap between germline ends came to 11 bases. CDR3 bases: TGCGCCAGCAGCTCCCAGGGCACAACCGGGGAGCTGTTTTTT. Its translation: CASSSQGTTGELFF. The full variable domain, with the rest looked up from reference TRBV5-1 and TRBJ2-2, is KAGVTQTPRYLIKTRGQQVTLSCSPISGHRSVSWYQQTPGQGLQFLFEYFSETQRNKGNFPGRFSGRQFSNSRSEMNVSTLELGDSALYLCASSSQGTTGELFFGEGSRLTVL.

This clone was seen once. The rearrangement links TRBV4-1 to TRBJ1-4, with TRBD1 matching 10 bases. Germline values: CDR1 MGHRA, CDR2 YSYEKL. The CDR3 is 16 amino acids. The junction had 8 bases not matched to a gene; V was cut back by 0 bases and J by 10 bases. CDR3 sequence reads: CASSQDLGQGRGKLFF. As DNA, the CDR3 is TGCGCCAGCAGCCAAGATCTGGGACAGGGGAGGGGAAAACTGTTTTTT.

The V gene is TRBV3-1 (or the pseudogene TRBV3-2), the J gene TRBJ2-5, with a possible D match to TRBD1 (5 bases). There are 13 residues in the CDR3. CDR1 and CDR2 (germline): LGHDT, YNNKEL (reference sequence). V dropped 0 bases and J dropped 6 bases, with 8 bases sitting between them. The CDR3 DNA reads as TGTGCCAGCAGCCAAGACCAGGGAAAGACCCAGTACTTC. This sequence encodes CASSQDQGKTQYF.

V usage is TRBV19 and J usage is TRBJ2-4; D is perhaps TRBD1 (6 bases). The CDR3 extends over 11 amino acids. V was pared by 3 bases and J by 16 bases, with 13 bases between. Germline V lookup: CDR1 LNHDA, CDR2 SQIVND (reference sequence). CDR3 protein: CASSMGATFYF. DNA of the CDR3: TGTGCCAGTAGTATGGGGGCTACGTTTTACTTC.

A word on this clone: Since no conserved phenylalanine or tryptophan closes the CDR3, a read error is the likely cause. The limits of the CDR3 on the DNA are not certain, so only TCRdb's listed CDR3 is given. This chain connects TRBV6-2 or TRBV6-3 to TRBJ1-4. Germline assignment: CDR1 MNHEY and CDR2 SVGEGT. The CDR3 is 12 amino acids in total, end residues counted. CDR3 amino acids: CASSYGGVCYFL.

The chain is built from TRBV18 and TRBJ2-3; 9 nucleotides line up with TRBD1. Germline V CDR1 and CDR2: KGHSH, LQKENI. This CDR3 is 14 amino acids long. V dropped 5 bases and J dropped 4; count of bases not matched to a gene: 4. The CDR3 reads CASSSRQGADTQYF. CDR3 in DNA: TGTGCCAGCTCATCACGACAGGGGGCAGATACGCAGTATTTT.

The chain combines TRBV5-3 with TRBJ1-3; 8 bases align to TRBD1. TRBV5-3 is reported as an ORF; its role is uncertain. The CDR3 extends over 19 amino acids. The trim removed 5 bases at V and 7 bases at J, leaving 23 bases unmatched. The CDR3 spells CARRPRTPGGRRPRNTIYF. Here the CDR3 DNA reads TGTGCCAGAAGACCTAGGACTCCAGGGGGCAGGCGGCCTCGGAACACCATATATTTT.

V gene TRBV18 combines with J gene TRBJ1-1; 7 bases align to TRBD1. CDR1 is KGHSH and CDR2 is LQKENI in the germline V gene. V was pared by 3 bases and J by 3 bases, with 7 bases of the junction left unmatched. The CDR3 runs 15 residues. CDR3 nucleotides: TGTGCCAGCTCACCCGCCGACAGGGCGTACACTGAAGCTTTCTTT. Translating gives CASSPADRAYTEAFF.

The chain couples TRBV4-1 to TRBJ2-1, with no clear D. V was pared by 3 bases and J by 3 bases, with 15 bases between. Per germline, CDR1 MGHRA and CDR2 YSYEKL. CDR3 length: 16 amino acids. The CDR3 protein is CASSHPSARNYNEQFF. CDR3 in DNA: TGCGCCAGCAGCCATCCCTCAGCGCGGAACTACAATGAGCAGTTCTTC.

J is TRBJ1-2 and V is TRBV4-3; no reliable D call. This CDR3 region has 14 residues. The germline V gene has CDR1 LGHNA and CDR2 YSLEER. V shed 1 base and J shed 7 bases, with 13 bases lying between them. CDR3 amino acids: CASSQAGRFPGYTF. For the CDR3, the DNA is TGCGCCAGCAGCCAAGCTGGCAGGTTCCCTGGCTACACCTTC.

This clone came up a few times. Here the CDR3 DNA reads TGTGCCAGCAGCCAACAGGGGGCGAAGGAGACCCAGTACTTC. Its translation: CASSQQGAKETQYF. V and J are TRBV7-2 and TRBJ2-5; 9 nucleotides match TRBD1. J lost 5 bases, V lost 5 bases, and 6 bases had no gene match. Germline V gene data show CDR1 as SGHTA and CDR2 as FQGNSA. This CDR3 spans 14 amino acids.

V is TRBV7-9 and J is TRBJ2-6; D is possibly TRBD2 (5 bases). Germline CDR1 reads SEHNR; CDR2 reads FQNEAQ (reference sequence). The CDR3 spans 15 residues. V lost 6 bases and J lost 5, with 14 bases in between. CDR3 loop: CASRGSNLWANVLTF. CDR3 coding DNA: TGTGCCAGCAGGGGGAGCAATCTGTGGGCCAACGTCCTGACTTTC. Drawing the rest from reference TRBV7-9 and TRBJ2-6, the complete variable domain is DTGVSQNPRHKITKRGQNVTFRCDPISEHNRLYWYRQTLGQGPEFLTYFQNEAQLEKSRLLSDRFSAERPKGSFSTLEIQRTEQGDSAMYLCASRGSNLWANVLTFGAGSRLTVL.

The CDR3 DNA is TGTGCCAGTTCCCCCCCAGCGGGGGGAGGACGAACCGGGGAGCTGTTTTTT. This gives the protein CASSPPAGGGRTGELFF. The chain joins TRBV25-1 to TRBJ2-2; 9 nucleotides match TRBD2. Germline V gene lookup returns CDR1 MGHDK and CDR2 SYGVNS. This CDR3 contains 17 residues. V was clipped by 9 bases and J by 5 bases; unmatched bases: 16.

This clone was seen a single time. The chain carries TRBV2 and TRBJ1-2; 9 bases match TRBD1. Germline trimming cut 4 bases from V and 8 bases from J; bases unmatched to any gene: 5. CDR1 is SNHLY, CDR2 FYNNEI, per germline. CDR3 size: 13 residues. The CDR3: CASSVQGARGYTF. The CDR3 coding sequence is TGTGCCAGCAGTGTACAGGGGGCGAGGGGCTACACCTTC. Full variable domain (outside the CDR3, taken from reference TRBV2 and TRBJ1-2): EPEVTQTPSHQVTQMGQEVILRCVPISNHLYFYWYRQILGQKVEFLVSFYNNEISEKSEIFDDQFSVERPDGSNFTLKIRSTKLEDSAMYFCASSVQGARGYTFGSGTRLTVV.

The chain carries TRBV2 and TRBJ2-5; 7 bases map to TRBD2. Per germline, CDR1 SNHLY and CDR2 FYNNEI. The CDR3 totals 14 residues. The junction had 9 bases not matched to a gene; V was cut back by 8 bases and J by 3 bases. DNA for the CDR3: TGTGCCAGCGCTTGGGGACTACGGGAAGAGACCCAGTACTTC. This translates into CASAWGLREETQYF.

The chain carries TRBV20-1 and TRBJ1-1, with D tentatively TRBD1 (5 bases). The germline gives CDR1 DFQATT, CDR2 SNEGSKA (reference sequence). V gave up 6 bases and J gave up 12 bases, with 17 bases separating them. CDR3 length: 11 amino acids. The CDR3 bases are TGCAGTGCCCAATCATCAGGGAAGTCTTTCTTT. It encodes CSAQSSGKSFF.